The rows below give T cell receptor beta chains drawn from one sample of a study of response to subunit inactivated influenza vaccine. One entry per CDR3 protein results from TCRdb running MiXCR on the RT-PCR reads. Of almost 250,000 distinct CDR3 sequences in the sample, 10% to 15% were seen once. The sample consisted of non-naive T cells sorted from PBMCs, taken 14 to 15 days before vaccination. These receptor sequences come from a man aged 50-60 years who received an inactivated influenza vaccine. CDR3s include the opening cysteine and the closing phenylalanine or tryptophan. Each record gives: V gene, J gene, clone size, CDR3 length, D gene, CDR3 protein, CDR3 DNA. The D gene is left open where the match is weak. Expanded clones are given a class, and other clones once, few, many or no size at all.

V: TRBV11-2
J: TRBJ2-1
size: few
length: 14
D: -
CDR3: CASSLERSAGEQFF
DNA: TGTGCCAGCAGCTTAGAAAGGTCCGCGGGGGAGCAGTTCTTC

V: TRBV7-8
J: TRBJ2-3
size: few
length: 16
D: TRBD1
CDR3: CASSLRSGTGTDTQYF
DNA: TGTGCCAGCAGCCTTCGCTCGGGGACAGGCACAGATACGCAGTATTTT

V: TRBV3-1
J: TRBJ2-2
size: many
length: 15
D: TRBD2
CDR3: CASSQNLAGAGELFF
DNA: TGTGCCAGCAGCCAAAACCTAGCGGGGGCCGGGGAGCTGTTTTTT

V: TRBV24-1
J: TRBJ1-2
size: -
length: 16
D: TRBD1
CDR3: CATSGPSQGIGYGYTF
DNA: TGTGCCACCAGTGGCCCTTCACAGGGGATAGGCTATGGCTACACCTTC

V: TRBV7-2
J: TRBJ1-5
size: -
length: 13
D: -
CDR3: CASTPGRDQPQHF
DNA: TGTGCCAGCACCCCAGGGCGGGATCAGCCCCAGCATTTT

V: TRBV7-2
J: TRBJ2-3
size: many
length: 17
D: -
CDR3: CASSLAPVGGGADTQYF
DNA: TGTGCCAGCAGCTTAGCGCCTGTCGGGGGCGGGGCAGATACGCAGTATTTT

V: TRBV20-1
J: TRBJ2-1
size: many
length: 16
D: TRBD2
CDR3: CSAGLAGLSSYNEQFF
DNA: TGCAGTGCCGGACTAGCGGGTCTGAGCTCCTACAATGAGCAGTTCTTC

V: TRBV7-3
J: TRBJ1-1
size: -
length: 14
D: -
CDR3: CASSEGQIGSEAFF
DNA: TGTGCCAGCAGCGAAGGACAGATCGGCTCTGAAGCTTTCTTT

V: TRBV5-6
J: TRBJ1-4
size: -
length: 16
D: TRBD1
CDR3: CASSSAGAGGSEKLFF
DNA: TGTGCCAGCAGCTCCGCCGGGGCAGGGGGCAGTGAAAAACTGTTTTTT

V: TRBV5-1
J: TRBJ2-3
size: few
length: 12
D: -
CDR3: CASSSQDSTEYF
DNA: TGCGCCAGCAGCTCCCAGGACTCGACGGAGTATTTT

V: TRBV4-2
J: TRBJ2-3
size: many
length: 14
D: -
CDR3: CASSRTSGADTQYF
DNA: TGTGCCAGCAGCCGGACTTCGGGGGCAGATACGCAGTATTTT

V: TRBV10-3
J: TRBJ2-7
size: -
length: 13
D: -
CDR3: CAISPGSSYEQYF
DNA: TGTGCCATCAGCCCGGGGAGCTCCTACGAGCAGTACTTC

V: TRBV9
J: TRBJ2-3
size: -
length: 15
D: TRBD1
CDR3: CASSAQGIYTDTQYF
DNA: TGTGCCAGCAGCGCACAGGGGATATACACAGATACGCAGTATTTT

V: TRBV14
J: TRBJ2-3
size: -
length: 16
D: -
CDR3: CASSQDPGVSTDTQYF
DNA: TGTGCCAGCAGCCAAGACCCGGGAGTTAGCACAGATACGCAGTATTTT

V: TRBV3-1
J: TRBJ2-7
size: many
length: 15
D: -
CDR3: CASSQTRRPSYEQYF
DNA: TGTGCCAGCAGCCAAACCCGAAGACCTTCCTACGAGCAGTACTTC

V: TRBV7-2
J: TRBJ2-2
size: few
length: 14
D: -
CDR3: CASSLGLKTGELFF
DNA: TGTGCCAGCAGCCTGGGACTGAAAACCGGGGAGCTGTTTTTT

V: TRBV5-6
J: TRBJ2-7
size: many
length: 13
D: TRBD2
CDR3: CASSWGGTYEQYF
DNA: TGTGCCAGCAGCTGGGGAGGGACCTACGAGCAGTACTTC

V: TRBV7-9
J: TRBJ2-3
size: -
length: 17
D: TRBD1
CDR3: CASSYSGTGGRRDTQYF
DNA: TGTGCCAGCAGCTATAGCGGGACAGGGGGCCGTAGAGATACGCAGTATTTT

V: TRBV10-3
J: TRBJ2-7
size: many
length: 13
D: TRBD1
CDR3: CATSGQGEYEQYF
DNA: TGTGCCACCTCAGGACAGGGAGAATACGAGCAGTACTTC

V: TRBV11-2
J: TRBJ2-3
size: -
length: 16
D: -
CDR3: CASSLGAQRTTDTQYF
DNA: TGTGCCAGCAGCTTAGGCGCCCAGAGGACCACAGATACGCAGTATTTT

V: TRBV29-1
J: TRBJ1-2
size: many
length: 12
D: -
CDR3: CSVRQSSYGYTF
DNA: TGCAGCGTTAGACAGAGTTCCTATGGCTACACCTTC

V: TRBV7-2
J: TRBJ2-7
size: -
length: 14
D: TRBD1
CDR3: CASSLPGQLSEQYF
DNA: TGTGCCAGCAGCTTGCCGGGACAGCTTTCCGAGCAGTACTTC

V: TRBV7-2
J: TRBJ1-5
size: -
length: 16
D: -
CDR3: CASSLAYGFSNQPQHF
DNA: TGTGCCAGCAGCTTAGCGTACGGGTTCAGCAATCAGCCCCAGCATTTT

V: TRBV20-1
J: TRBJ2-7
size: few
length: 16
D: -
CDR3: CSASPGSSRSSYEQYF
DNA: TGCAGTGCTAGTCCCGGTTCGAGTAGGAGCTCCTACGAGCAGTACTTC

V: TRBV5-1
J: TRBJ2-3
size: few
length: 15
D: TRBD2
CDR3: CASRTSGQSTDTQYF
DNA: TGCGCCAGCCGCACTAGCGGGCAGAGCACAGATACGCAGTATTTT

V: TRBV2
J: TRBJ1-3
size: -
length: 13
D: TRBD1
CDR3: CASSVQGANTIYF
DNA: TGTGCCAGCAGCGTTCAGGGGGCTAACACCATATATTTT